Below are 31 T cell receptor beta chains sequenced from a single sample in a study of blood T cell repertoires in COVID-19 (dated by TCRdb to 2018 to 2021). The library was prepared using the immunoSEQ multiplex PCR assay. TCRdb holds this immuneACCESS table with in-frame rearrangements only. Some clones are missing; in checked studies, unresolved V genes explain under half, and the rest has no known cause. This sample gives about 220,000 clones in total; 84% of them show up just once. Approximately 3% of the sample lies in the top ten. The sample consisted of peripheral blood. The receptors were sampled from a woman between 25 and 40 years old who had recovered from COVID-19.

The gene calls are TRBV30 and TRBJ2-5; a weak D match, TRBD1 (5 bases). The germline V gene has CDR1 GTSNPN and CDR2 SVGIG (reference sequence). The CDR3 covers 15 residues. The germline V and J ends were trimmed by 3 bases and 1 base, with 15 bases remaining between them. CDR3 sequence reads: CAWSQDKGFQETQYF. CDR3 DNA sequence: TGTGCCTGGAGCCAAGATAAGGGGTTCCAAGAGACCCAGTACTTC.

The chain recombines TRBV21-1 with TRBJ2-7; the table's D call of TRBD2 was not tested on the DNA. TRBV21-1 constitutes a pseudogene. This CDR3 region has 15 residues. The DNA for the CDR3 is TGTGCCAGCAGCAAATCCCAACTGACTCCCTACGAGCAGTACTTC. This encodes CASSKSQLTPYEQYF.

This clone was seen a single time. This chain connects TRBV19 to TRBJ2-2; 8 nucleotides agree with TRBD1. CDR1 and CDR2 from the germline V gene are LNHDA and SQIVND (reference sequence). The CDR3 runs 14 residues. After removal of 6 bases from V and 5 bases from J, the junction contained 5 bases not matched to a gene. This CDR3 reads CASSHTGGTGELFF. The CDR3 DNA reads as TGTGCCAGTAGCCATACAGGGGGAACCGGGGAGCTGTTTTTT.

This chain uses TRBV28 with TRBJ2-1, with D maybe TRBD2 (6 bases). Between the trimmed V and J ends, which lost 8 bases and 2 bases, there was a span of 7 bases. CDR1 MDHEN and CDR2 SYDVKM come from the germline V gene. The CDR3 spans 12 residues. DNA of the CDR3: TGTGCCAGCGGGGGGACCTACAATGAGCAGTTCTTC. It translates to CASGGTYNEQFF.

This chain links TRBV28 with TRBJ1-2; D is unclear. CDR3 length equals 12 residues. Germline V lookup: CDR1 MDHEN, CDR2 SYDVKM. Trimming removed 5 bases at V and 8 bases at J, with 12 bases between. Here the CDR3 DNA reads TGTGCCAGCAGTCCTCCACTAGAAGGCTACACCTTC. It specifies CASSPPLEGYTF.

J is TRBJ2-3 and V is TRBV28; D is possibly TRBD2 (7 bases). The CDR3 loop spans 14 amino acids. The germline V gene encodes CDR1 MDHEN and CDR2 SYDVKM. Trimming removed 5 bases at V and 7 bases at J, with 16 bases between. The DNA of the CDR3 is TGTGCCAGCAGTCAAGGGGGAGGGCAGAATACGCAGTATTTT. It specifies CASSQGGGQNTQYF.

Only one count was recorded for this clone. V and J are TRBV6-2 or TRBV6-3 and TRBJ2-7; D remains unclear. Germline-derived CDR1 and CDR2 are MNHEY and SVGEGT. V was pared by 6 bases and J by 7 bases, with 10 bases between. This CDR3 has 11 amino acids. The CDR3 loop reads CASSLLLEQYF. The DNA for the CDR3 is TGTGCCAGCAGCCTCCTCTTAGAGCAGTACTTC.

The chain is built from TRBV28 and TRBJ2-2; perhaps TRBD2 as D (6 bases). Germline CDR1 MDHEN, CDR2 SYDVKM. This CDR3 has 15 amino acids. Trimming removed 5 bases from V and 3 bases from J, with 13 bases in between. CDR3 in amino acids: CASSGGTPDTGELFF. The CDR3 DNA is TGTGCCAGCAGTGGGGGGACTCCCGACACCGGGGAGCTGTTTTTT.

CDR3 residues: CASSLVGGTHTQYF. CDR3 in DNA: TGTGCCAGCAGTTTAGTTGGGGGGACCCATACGCAGTATTTT. The chain couples TRBV28 to TRBJ2-3, with D perhaps TRBD2 (6 bases). CDR1 is MDHEN, CDR2 SYDVKM, per germline. V was pared by 2 bases and J by 7 bases, with 13 bases between. This CDR3 region has 14 residues. Variable domain in full (rest from reference TRBV28 and TRBJ2-3): DVKVTQSSRYLVKRTGEKVFLECVQDMDHENMFWYRQDPGLGLRLIYFSYDVKMKEKGDIPEGYSVSREKKERFSLILESASTNQTSMYLCASSLVGGTHTQYFGPGTRLTVL.

The DNA of the CDR3 is TGTGCCAGCAGCTTGATAACAGGGGGTACCGATGAGCAGTTCTTC. It is translated as CASSLITGGTDEQFF. The chain uses TRBV5-4 and TRBJ2-1, with 8 bases aligning to TRBD1. CDR1 is SGHNT, CDR2 YYREEE, per germline (reference sequence). This CDR3 spans 15 amino acids. Unmatched junction bases numbered 8, after V lost 1 base and J lost 8 bases.

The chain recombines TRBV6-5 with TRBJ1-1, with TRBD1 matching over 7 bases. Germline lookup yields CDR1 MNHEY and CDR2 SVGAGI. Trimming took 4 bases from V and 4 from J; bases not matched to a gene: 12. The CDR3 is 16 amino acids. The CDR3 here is CASSSAQGRSGTEAFF. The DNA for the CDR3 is TGTGCCAGCAGTTCCGCACAGGGGAGAAGCGGCACTGAAGCTTTCTTT.

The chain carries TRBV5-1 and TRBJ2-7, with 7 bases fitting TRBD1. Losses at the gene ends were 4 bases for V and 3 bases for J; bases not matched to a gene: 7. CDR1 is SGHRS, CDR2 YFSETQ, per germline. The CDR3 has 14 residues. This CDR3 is CASSMGQILYEQYF. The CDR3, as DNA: TGCGCCAGCAGCATGGGACAGATACTCTACGAGCAGTACTTC.

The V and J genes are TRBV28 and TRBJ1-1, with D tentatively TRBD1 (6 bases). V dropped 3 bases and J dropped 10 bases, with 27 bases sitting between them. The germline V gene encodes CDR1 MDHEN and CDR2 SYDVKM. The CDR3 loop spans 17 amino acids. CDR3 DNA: TGTGCCAGCAGTTTTGAGGCCCGGTCGGGGGGGCACTGGGGAGCTTTCTTT. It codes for CASSFEARSGGHWGAFF.

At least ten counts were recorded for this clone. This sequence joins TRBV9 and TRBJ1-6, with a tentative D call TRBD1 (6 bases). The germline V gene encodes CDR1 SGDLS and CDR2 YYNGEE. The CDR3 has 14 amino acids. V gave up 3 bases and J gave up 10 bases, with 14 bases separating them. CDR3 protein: CASSGTAWSSPLHF. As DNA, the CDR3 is TGTGCCAGCAGCGGGACAGCCTGGTCCTCACCCCTCCACTTT.

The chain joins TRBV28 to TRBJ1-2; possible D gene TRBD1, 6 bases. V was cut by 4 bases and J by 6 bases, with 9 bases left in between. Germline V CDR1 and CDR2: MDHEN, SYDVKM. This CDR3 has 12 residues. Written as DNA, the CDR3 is TGTGCCAGCAGTTCCAGGGGTGATGGCTACACCTTC. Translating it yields CASSSRGDGYTF.

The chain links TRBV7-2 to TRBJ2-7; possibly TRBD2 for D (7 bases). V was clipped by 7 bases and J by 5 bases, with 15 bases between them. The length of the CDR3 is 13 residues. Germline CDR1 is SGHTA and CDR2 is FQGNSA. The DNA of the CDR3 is TGTGCCAGCAACCCGGGCGGGGGCGACGAGCAGTACTTC. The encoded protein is CASNPGGGDEQYF.

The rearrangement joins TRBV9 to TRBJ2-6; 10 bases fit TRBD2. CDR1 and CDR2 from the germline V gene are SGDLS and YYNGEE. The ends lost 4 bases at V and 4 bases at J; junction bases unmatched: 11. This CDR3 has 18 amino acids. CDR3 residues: CASSILAGTSSGANVLTF. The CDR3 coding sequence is TGTGCCAGCAGCATACTAGCGGGAACAAGCTCAGGGGCCAACGTCCTGACTTTC.

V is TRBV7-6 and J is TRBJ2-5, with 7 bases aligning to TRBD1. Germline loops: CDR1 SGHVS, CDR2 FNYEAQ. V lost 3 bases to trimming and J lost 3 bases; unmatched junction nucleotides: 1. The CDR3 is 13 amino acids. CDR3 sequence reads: CASSFDREETQYF. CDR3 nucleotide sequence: TGTGCCAGCAGCTTCGACAGGGAAGAGACCCAGTACTTC.

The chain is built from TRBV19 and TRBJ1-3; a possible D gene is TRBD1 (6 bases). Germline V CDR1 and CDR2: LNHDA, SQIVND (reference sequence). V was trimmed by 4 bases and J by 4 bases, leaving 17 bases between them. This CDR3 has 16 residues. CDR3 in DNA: TGTGCCAGTAGTACGGACAGACCGACCCTCGGAAACACCATATATTTT. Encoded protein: CASSTDRPTLGNTIYF.

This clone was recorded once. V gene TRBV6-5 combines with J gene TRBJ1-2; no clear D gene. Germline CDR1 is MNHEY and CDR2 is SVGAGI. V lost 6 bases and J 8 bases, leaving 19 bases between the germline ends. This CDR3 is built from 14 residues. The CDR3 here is CASSPRPIWAGYTF. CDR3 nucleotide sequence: TGTGCCAGCAGCCCAAGACCTATATGGGCGGGCTACACCTTC.

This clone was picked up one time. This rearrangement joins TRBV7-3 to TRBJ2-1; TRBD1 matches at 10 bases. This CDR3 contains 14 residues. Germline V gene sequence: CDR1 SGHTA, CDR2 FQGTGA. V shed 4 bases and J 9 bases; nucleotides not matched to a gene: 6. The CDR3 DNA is TGTGCCAGCAGCTCCCGACAGGGGGCAATTGAGCAGTTCTTC. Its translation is CASSSRQGAIEQFF.

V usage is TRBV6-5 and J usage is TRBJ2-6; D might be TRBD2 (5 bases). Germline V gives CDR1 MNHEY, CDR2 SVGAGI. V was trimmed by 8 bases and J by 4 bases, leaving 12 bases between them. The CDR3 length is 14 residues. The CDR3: CASGNGVGANVLTF. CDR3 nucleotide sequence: TGTGCCAGCGGCAACGGGGTCGGGGCCAACGTCCTGACTTTC.

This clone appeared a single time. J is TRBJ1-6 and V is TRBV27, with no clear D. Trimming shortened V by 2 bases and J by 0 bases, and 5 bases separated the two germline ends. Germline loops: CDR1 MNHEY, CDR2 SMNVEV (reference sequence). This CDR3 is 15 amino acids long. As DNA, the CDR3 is TGTGCCAGCAGTTTACCGAGCTCCTATAATTCACCCCTCCACTTT. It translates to CASSLPSSYNSPLHF.

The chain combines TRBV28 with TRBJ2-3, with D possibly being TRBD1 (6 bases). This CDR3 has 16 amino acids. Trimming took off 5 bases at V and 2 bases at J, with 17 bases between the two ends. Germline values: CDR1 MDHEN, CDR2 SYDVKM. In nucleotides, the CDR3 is TGTGCCAGCAGTATAATACAGGGAAGTGACACAGATACGCAGTATTTT. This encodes CASSIIQGSDTDTQYF.

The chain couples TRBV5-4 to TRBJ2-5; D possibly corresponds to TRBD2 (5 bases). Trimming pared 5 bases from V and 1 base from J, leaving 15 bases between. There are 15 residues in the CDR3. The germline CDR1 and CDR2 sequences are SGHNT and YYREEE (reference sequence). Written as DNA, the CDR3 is TGTGCCAGCAGTTCCAGATTAGCGATCCAAGAGACCCAGTACTTC. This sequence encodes CASSSRLAIQETQYF.

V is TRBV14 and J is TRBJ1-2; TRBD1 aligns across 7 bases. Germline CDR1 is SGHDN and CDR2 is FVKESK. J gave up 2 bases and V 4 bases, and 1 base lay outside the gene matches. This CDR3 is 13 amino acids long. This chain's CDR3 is CASSPGQNYGYTF. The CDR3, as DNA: TGTGCCAGCAGCCCGGGACAGAACTATGGCTACACCTTC.

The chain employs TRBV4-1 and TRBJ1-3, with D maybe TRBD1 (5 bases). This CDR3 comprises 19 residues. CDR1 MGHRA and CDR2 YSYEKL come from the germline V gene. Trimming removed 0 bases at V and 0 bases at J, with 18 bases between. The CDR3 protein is CASSQDNSGGVGSGNTIYF. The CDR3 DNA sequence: TGCGCCAGCAGCCAAGATAATAGCGGGGGAGTGGGCTCTGGAAACACCATATATTTT.

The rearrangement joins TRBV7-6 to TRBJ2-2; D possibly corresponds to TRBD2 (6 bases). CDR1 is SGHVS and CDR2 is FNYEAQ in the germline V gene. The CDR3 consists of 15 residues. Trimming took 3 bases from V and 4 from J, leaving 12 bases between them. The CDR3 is CASSFSAEGTGELFF. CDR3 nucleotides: TGTGCCAGCAGCTTCTCTGCGGAGGGCACCGGGGAGCTGTTTTTT.

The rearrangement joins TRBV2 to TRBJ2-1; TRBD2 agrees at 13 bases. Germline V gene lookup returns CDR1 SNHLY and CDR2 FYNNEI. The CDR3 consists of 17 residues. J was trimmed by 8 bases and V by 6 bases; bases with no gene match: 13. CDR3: CASSGLAGVPYTDEQFF. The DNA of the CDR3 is TGTGCCAGCAGCGGACTAGCGGGAGTCCCCTACACGGATGAGCAGTTCTTC. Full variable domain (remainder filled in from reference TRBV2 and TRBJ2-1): EPEVTQTPSHQVTQMGQEVILRCVPISNHLYFYWYRQILGQKVEFLVSFYNNEISEKSEIFDDQFSVERPDGSNFTLKIRSTKLEDSAMYFCASSGLAGVPYTDEQFFGPGTRLTVL.

Here the CDR3 reads CASGKASGSFNEQFF. CDR3 DNA sequence: TGTGCCAGCGGCAAGGCTAGCGGGAGTTTCAATGAGCAGTTCTTC. The V and J genes are TRBV9 and TRBJ2-1; TRBD2 matches at 10 bases. The junction had 10 bases not matched to a gene; V was cut back by 7 bases and J by 6 bases. The CDR3 is 15 amino acids. The germline gives CDR1 SGDLS, CDR2 YYNGEE.

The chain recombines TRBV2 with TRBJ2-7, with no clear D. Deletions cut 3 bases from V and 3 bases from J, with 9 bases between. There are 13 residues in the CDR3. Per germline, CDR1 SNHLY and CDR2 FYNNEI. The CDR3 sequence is CASSETLYYEQYF. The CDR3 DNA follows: TGTGCCAGCAGTGAGACTCTCTACTACGAGCAGTACTTC.